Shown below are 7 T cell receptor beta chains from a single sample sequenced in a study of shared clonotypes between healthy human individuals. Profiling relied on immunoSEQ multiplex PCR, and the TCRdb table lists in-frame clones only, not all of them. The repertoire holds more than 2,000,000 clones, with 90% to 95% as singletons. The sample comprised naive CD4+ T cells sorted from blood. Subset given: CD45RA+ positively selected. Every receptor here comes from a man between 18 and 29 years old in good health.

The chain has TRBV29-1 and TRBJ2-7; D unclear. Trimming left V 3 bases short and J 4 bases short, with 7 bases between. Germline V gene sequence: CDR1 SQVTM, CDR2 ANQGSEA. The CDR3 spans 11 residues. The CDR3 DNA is TGCAGCGTTGAGTCCACTTACGAGCAGTACTTC. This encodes CSVESTYEQYF.

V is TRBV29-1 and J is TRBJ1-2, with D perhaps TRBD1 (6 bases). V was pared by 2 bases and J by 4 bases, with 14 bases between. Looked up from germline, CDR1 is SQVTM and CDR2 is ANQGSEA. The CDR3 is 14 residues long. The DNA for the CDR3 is TGCAGCGTTGAAAGGCGGGGGGCACCCTATGGCTACACCTTC. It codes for CSVERRGAPYGYTF.

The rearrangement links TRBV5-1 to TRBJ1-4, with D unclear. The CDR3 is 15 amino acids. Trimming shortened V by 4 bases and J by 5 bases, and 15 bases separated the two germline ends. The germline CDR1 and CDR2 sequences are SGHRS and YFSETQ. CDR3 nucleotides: TGCGCCAGCAGCCCGGAGGCCAGCTTCAATGAAAAACTGTTTTTT. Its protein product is CASSPEASFNEKLFF.

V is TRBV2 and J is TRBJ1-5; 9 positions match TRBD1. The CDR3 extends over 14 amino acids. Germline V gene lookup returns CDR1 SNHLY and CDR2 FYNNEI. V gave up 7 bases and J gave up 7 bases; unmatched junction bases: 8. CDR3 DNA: TGTGCCAGCACCGGGACAGGGTCCACCCAGCCCCAGCATTTT. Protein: CASTGTGSTQPQHF.

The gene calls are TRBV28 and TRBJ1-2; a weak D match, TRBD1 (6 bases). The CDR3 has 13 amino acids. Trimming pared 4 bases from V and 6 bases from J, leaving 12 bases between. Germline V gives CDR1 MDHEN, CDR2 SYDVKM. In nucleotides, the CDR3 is TGTGCCAGCAGTTCCGAGGGGGAGGATGGCTACACCTTC. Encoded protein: CASSSEGEDGYTF.

CDR3 sequence reads: CASSLVATTGELFF. Written as DNA, the CDR3 is TGCGCCAGCAGCTTGGTGGCTACCACCGGGGAGCTGTTTTTT. This chain uses TRBV5-1 with TRBJ2-2; D is ambiguous. The CDR3 is 14 amino acids. V was trimmed by 0 bases and J by 4 bases, leaving 7 bases between them. Germline assignment: CDR1 SGHRS and CDR2 YFSETQ. The variable domain in full, completed from reference TRBV5-1 and TRBJ2-2, reads KAGVTQTPRYLIKTRGQQVTLSCSPISGHRSVSWYQQTPGQGLQFLFEYFSETQRNKGNFPGRFSGRQFSNSRSEMNVSTLELGDSALYLCASSLVATTGELFFGEGSRLTVL.

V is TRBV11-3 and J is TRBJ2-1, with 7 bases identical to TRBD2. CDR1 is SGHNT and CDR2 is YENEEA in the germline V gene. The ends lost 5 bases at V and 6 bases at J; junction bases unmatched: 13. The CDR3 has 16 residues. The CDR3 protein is CASSPDSGLGRNEQFF. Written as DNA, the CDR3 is TGTGCCAGCAGCCCGGATAGCGGACTAGGACGCAATGAGCAGTTCTTC.